This is a list of T cell receptor beta chains from one sample in a study of human T cells and chemical hapten exposure. One entry per CDR3 protein, called by TCRdb with MiXCR from the RACE reads. The data contain some 400,000 distinct CDR3 sequences, about 4.4% of them seen just once; the ten biggest clones take up approximately 2.5%. Sample: whole blood, taken in connection with sensitization to the hapten diphenylcyclopropenone (DPC). Every receptor here comes from a woman between 45 and 65 years old with alopecia areata. Some clones in this sample may be carry-over from other donors' samples. The CDR3 runs from the conserved cysteine through the conserved F or W. D genes are given only for firm matches. Not every row has a clone size; where given, it reads once, few, many or a size class.

d_gene,j_gene,abundance,v_gene,CDR3aa,CDR3nt
TRBD1,TRBJ2-3,few,TRBV7-9,CASSPEGQGVTDTQYF,TGTGCCAGCAGCCCGGAAGGACAGGGCGTGACAGATACGCAGTATTTT
TRBD2,TRBJ2-1,many,TRBV11-2,CASSLSGGSNNEQFF,TGTGCCAGCAGCTTAAGCGGGGGATCTAACAATGAGCAGTTCTTC
-,TRBJ1-1,-,TRBV6-1,CASSETADTEAFF,TGTGCCAGCAGTGAGACTGCGGACACTGAAGCTTTCTTT
TRBD1,TRBJ2-3,many,TRBV12-3/TRBV12-4,CASRPHQGADTQYF,TGTGCCAGCAGACCCCACCAGGGGGCAGATACGCAGTATTTT
-,TRBJ2-6,few,TRBV5-5,CASSLEQGANPGANVLTF,TGTGCCAGCAGCTTGGAACAGGGTGCTAATCCTGGGGCCAACGTCCTGACTTTC
-,TRBJ2-3,many,TRBV3-1,CASSQVRSEADTQYF,TGTGCCAGCAGCCAAGTGAGATCTGAAGCAGATACGCAGTATTTT
-,TRBJ1-1,many,TRBV5-1,CASSLSPERSTEAFF,TGCGCCAGCAGCTTGTCCCCGGAGAGAAGCACTGAAGCTTTCTTT
-,TRBJ1-2,-,TRBV29-1,CSVVTGQDGYTF,TGCAGCGTTGTTACCGGCCAGGATGGCTACACCTTC
-,TRBJ1-2,-,TRBV29-1,CSVERGLTPTYGYTF,TGCAGCGTTGAGAGGGGACTAACCCCCACCTATGGCTACACCTTC
-,TRBJ1-6,few,TRBV27,CASRLGSAYNSPLHF,TGTGCCAGCAGGCTGGGCAGCGCCTATAATTCACCCCTCCACTTT
TRBD2,TRBJ2-2,many,TRBV7-9,CASSSWTSGRNTGELFF,TGTGCCAGCAGCTCCTGGACTAGCGGGAGGAACACCGGGGAGCTGTTTTTT
TRBD2,TRBJ2-5,many,TRBV5-1,CASSLRASGAQETQYF,TGCGCCAGCAGCTTACGGGCTAGCGGGGCACAAGAGACCCAGTACTTC
-,TRBJ2-2,many,TRBV20-1,CSARVDGANTGELFF,TGCAGTGCTAGGGTAGACGGAGCGAACACCGGGGAGCTGTTTTTT
-,TRBJ2-7,many,TRBV7-9,CASSPPQAPFYEQYF,TGTGCCAGCAGCCCCCCCCAGGCCCCATTCTACGAGCAGTACTTC
-,TRBJ1-1,many,TRBV28,CASSFRGEPNEAFF,TGTGCCAGCAGTTTCCGGGGGGAACCTAATGAAGCTTTCTTT
TRBD1,TRBJ2-7,many,TRBV30,CAWRGTDYEQYF,TGTGCCTGGAGGGGGACAGACTACGAGCAGTACTTC
-,TRBJ2-3,-,TRBV29-1,CSVEMQAPSLDTQYF,TGCAGCGTTGAGATGCAGGCTCCTAGTTTGGATACGCAGTATTTT
TRBD2,TRBJ2-1,many,TRBV4-3,CASSQAALAGNLFDEQFF,TGCGCCAGCAGCCAAGCGGCCCTAGCGGGAAATCTCTTCGATGAGCAGTTCTTC
-,TRBJ1-5,many,TRBV7-2,CASSLAYSGLHF,TGTGCCAGCAGCTTAGCGTACAGCGGTCTGCATTTT
-,TRBJ1-2,many,TRBV28,CASSLTSLRPSYGYTF,TGTGCCAGCAGTTTAACATCCCTCCGGCCCTCATATGGCTACACCTTC
-,TRBJ2-7,-,TRBV28,CAGLDPLSYEQYF,TGTGCCGGCCTCGATCCGCTCTCCTACGAGCAGTACTTC
-,TRBJ2-1,many,TRBV2,CASSEAGTKLNEQFF,TGTGCCAGCAGTGAAGCAGGGACCAAATTAAATGAGCAGTTCTTC
-,TRBJ1-3,many,TRBV24-1,CATTRGEGNTIYF,TGTGCCACCACAAGGGGAGAGGGAAACACCATATATTTT
-,TRBJ2-4,-,TRBV29-1,CSVKDRREYIQYF,TGCAGCGTGAAGGACAGACGGGAGTACATTCAGTACTTC
TRBD1,TRBJ1-6,few,TRBV11-2,CASSFAGGDSPLHF,TGTGCCAGCAGCTTCGCAGGGGGCGATTCACCCCTCCACTTT
TRBD1,TRBJ2-1,few,TRBV7-9,CASSLLQGVISYNEQFF,TGTGCCAGCAGCTTGCTTCAGGGGGTTATTTCCTACAATGAGCAGTTCTTC
-,TRBJ1-1,many,TRBV6-1,CASSEPIEAFF,TGTGCCAGCAGTGAACCTATTGAAGCTTTCTTT
-,TRBJ2-5,many,TRBV4-3,CASSQDDGETQYF,TGCGCCAGCAGCCAAGATGACGGGGAGACCCAGTACTTC
-,TRBJ1-2,-,TRBV20-1,CSASDGDNYGYTF,TGCAGTGCTTCGGACGGTGATAACTATGGCTACACCTTC
TRBD1,TRBJ1-6,many,TRBV10-3,CAISGSGQGASVDSPLHF,TGTGCCATCAGTGGATCGGGACAGGGGGCATCCGTTGATTCACCCCTCCACTTT
-,TRBJ2-3,many,TRBV10-3,CAIKESPSDTQYF,TGTGCCATCAAGGAGAGCCCCTCAGATACGCAGTATTTT
-,TRBJ2-1,-,TRBV6-2/TRBV6-3,CASSYPWDVSSYNEQFF,TGTGCCAGCAGTTACCCTTGGGACGTGAGCTCCTACAATGAGCAGTTCTTC
TRBD2,TRBJ2-4,many,TRBV6-1,CASSAGTSGKNIQYF,TGTGCCAGCAGTGCTGGGACTAGCGGTAAAAACATTCAGTACTTC
TRBD1,TRBJ2-5,many,TRBV24-1,CATSDFATGGFTETQYF,TGTGCCACCAGTGATTTCGCGACAGGGGGCTTTACAGAGACCCAGTACTTC
TRBD1,TRBJ2-7,many,TRBV9,CASSPSGTGSYEQYF,TGTGCCAGCAGCCCCTCCGGGACAGGTTCCTACGAGCAGTACTTC
-,TRBJ2-5,few,TRBV11-2,CASSLPRGRETQYF,TGTGCCAGCAGCCTACCACGTGGGCGTGAGACCCAGTACTTC
-,TRBJ2-3,few,TRBV7-9,CASSFGQYTDTQYF,TGTGCCAGCAGCTTCGGACAGTACACAGATACGCAGTATTTT
TRBD2,TRBJ2-1,-,TRBV4-3,CASSQEGEGYNEQFF,TGCGCCAGCAGCCAAGAAGGGGAGGGCTACAATGAGCAGTTCTTC
TRBD2,TRBJ2-2,few,TRBV4-2,CASSQDPLAGGPGELFF,TGTGCCAGCAGCCAAGACCCGCTAGCGGGGGGGCCCGGGGAGCTGTTTTTT
TRBD2,TRBJ2-1,many,TRBV12-3/TRBV12-4,CASKAGVSINEQFF,TGTGCCAGCAAGGCGGGGGTATCGATAAATGAGCAGTTCTTC
-,TRBJ1-5,many,TRBV27,CASSLQGPNQPQHF,TGTGCCAGCAGTCTCCAGGGGCCTAATCAGCCCCAGCATTTT
-,TRBJ2-3,many,TRBV10-3,CATVGATDTQYF,TGTGCCACCGTGGGGGCCACAGATACGCAGTATTTT
-,TRBJ2-4,-,TRBV7-2,CASSLVGVNIQYF,TGTGCCAGCAGCTTAGTTGGGGTTAACATTCAGTACTTC
-,TRBJ2-3,many,TRBV7-2,CASSLGSWGTDTQYF,TGTGCCAGCAGCTTAGGTAGCTGGGGCACAGATACGCAGTATTTT
TRBD2,TRBJ2-1,many,TRBV2,CASSAGASGGDEQFF,TGTGCCAGCAGTGCCGGGGCTAGCGGGGGCGATGAGCAGTTCTTC
-,TRBJ2-7,many,TRBV7-2,CASSERSYEQYF,TGTGCCAGCAGCGAAAGAAGCTACGAGCAGTACTTC
-,TRBJ2-1,few,TRBV21-1,CASSGRTGDRFF,TGTGCCAGCAGCGGCCGGACAGGCGATCGGTTCTTC
-,TRBJ2-1,few,TRBV27,CASSLPGRPYNEQFF,TGTGCCAGCAGTTTACCCGGGCGCCCCTACAATGAGCAGTTCTTC
TRBD2,TRBJ2-1,many,TRBV15,CATRLAGAWNEQFF,TGTGCCACCCGGCTAGCGGGGGCATGGAATGAGCAGTTCTTC
-,TRBJ2-7,-,TRBV5-1,CASSSSSAYEQYF,TGCGCCAGCAGCTCGTCGAGCGCCTACGAGCAGTACTTC
-,TRBJ1-5,few,TRBV6-6,CASNEGGNQPQHF,TGTGCCAGCAACGAGGGGGGCAATCAGCCCCAGCATTTT
-,TRBJ1-5,many,TRBV7-2,CASSLRDQPQHF,TGTGCCAGCAGCTTAAGGGATCAGCCCCAGCATTTT
-,TRBJ1-5,many,TRBV2,CASSEARTDSNQPQHF,TGTGCCAGCAGTGAAGCGAGGACAGATAGCAATCAGCCCCAGCATTTT
-,TRBJ2-1,few,TRBV4-1,CASSPQEGLAHEQFF,TGCGCCAGCAGCCCGCAGGAGGGCCTAGCCCATGAGCAGTTCTTC
-,TRBJ2-3,few,TRBV2,CASNRESNTQYF,TGTGCCAGCAACAGGGAATCAAATACGCAGTATTTT
-,TRBJ1-1,-,TRBV20-1,CSAREAGWDTEAFF,TGCAGTGCTAGAGAGGCAGGGTGGGACACTGAAGCTTTCTTT
TRBD1,TRBJ2-7,many,TRBV5-8,CASSLVQGAGEQYF,TGTGCCAGCAGCTTGGTGCAGGGGGCTGGGGAGCAGTACTTC